One and the same sample provided the 19 T cell receptor beta chains below, sequenced in a study of shared clonotypes between healthy human individuals. Sequenced by immunoSEQ multiplex PCR; TCRdb stores in-frame clones only, minus some. This table has about 1 million clones, approximately 72% appearing once. Source material: memory CD4+ T cells sorted from blood. As to subset: CD45RA-negative fraction. The receptors were sampled from a man aged 18 to 29 in good health.

The chain uses TRBV19 and TRBJ1-6; TRBD1 is a possible D gene (6 bases). The V end was cut by 5 bases, the J end by 1 base, with 12 bases between. The germline V gene has CDR1 LNHDA and CDR2 SQIVND (reference sequence). CDR3 length equals 16 residues. The CDR3 sequence is CASSPIDRSYNSPLHF. In DNA, the CDR3 is TGTGCCAGTAGTCCTATCGACAGGTCCTATAATTCACCCCTCCACTTT.

The chain carries TRBV7-6 and TRBJ2-2; D perhaps matches TRBD2 (6 bases). V lost 8 bases and J 0 bases, leaving 10 bases between the germline ends. The CDR3 covers 14 residues. Germline V gene sequence: CDR1 SGHVS, CDR2 FNYEAQ. The CDR3 nucleotides are TGTGCCAGCGGGGGGAGGACGAACACCGGGGAGCTGTTTTTT. Translated: CASGGRTNTGELFF. The full variable domain, rest sourced from reference TRBV7-6 and TRBJ2-2, is GAGVSQSPRYKVTKRGQDVALRCDPISGHVSLYWYRQALGQGPEFLTYFNYEAQQDKSGLPNDRFSAERPEGSISTLTIQRTEQRDSAMYRCASGGRTNTGELFFGEGSRLTVL.

The chain recombines TRBV30 with TRBJ1-1; weak D call: TRBD1 (6 bases). The germline V and J ends were trimmed by 1 base and 5 bases, with 14 bases remaining between them. The CDR3 runs to 14 residues. Germline CDR1 reads GTSNPN; CDR2 reads SVGIG (reference sequence). The DNA of the CDR3 is TGTGCCTGGAGTGAAGGGGGGATCTGGACTGAAGCTTTCTTT. Translating it yields CAWSEGGIWTEAFF. Variable domain in full (rest from reference TRBV30 and TRBJ1-1): SQTIHQWPATLVQPVGSPLSLECTVEGTSNPNLYWYRQAAGRGLQLLFYSVGIGQISSEVPQNLSASRPQDRQFILSSKKLLLSDSGFYLCAWSEGGIWTEAFFGQGTRLTVV.

In this sample, this clone turned up a few times. The gene calls are TRBV30 and TRBJ2-6; TRBD2 might be the D (7 bases). The CDR3 is made up of 16 amino acids. V was shortened by 0 bases and J by 0 bases, with 9 bases between the two germline ends. Germline-derived CDR1 and CDR2 are GTSNPN and SVGIG (reference sequence). The CDR3 DNA is TGTGCCTGGAGTGTACGGGGGGCCTCTGGGGCCAACGTCCTGACTTTC. It yields the protein CAWSVRGASGANVLTF.

The rearrangement uses TRBV6-5 and TRBJ2-5; D gene ambiguous. The CDR3 consists of 14 residues. The germline CDR1 and CDR2 sequences are MNHEY and SVGAGI. Trimming took off 2 bases at V and 0 bases at J, with 7 bases between the two ends. The CDR3: CASSYHRNQETQYF. The CDR3 nucleotides are TGTGCCAGCAGTTACCATAGGAACCAAGAGACCCAGTACTTC.

The chain recombines TRBV9 with TRBJ2-7; a weak D match, TRBD2 (5 bases). The germline gives CDR1 SGDLS, CDR2 YYNGEE. The CDR3 totals 15 residues. Trimming removed 3 bases at V and 5 bases at J, with 18 bases between. DNA for the CDR3: TGTGCCAGCAGCGCCCCAACGGGGTGGGAGAACGAGCAGTACTTC. It translates to CASSAPTGWENEQYF.

This clone was picked up a small number of times. V gene TRBV28 combines with J gene TRBJ1-5, with 7 bases fitting TRBD1. Germline CDR1 MDHEN, CDR2 SYDVKM. V shed 5 bases and J 3 bases; nucleotides not matched to a gene: 4. The length of the CDR3 is 14 residues. The CDR3 protein is CASSGGTVNQPQHF. CDR3 DNA: TGTGCCAGCAGTGGAGGGACAGTCAATCAGCCCCAGCATTTT.

The rearrangement joins TRBV6-1 to TRBJ1-1, with 9 bases aligning to TRBD1. Germline V gene data show CDR1 as MNHNS and CDR2 as SASEGT. Trimming removed 2 bases from V and 1 base from J; junction bases left unmatched: 2. The CDR3 has 15 residues. The CDR3 bases are TGTGCCAGCAGTGAACGGGGACAGGGGAACACTGAAGCTTTCTTT. Protein: CASSERGQGNTEAFF.

This chain links TRBV7-2 with TRBJ2-7; D gene uncertain. The V and J ends lost 10 bases and 4 bases respectively, with 17 bases between them. The CDR3 loop spans 13 amino acids. Germline CDR1 reads SGHTA; CDR2 reads FQGNSA. The CDR3 DNA follows: TGTGCCAACCATGCTGGGGTCGTTTACGAGCAGTACTTC. Amino acids: CANHAGVVYEQYF. The full variable domain, in which reference TRBV7-2 and TRBJ2-7 provide the parts outside the CDR3, is GAGVSQSPSNKVTEKGKDVELRCDPISGHTALYWYRQSLGQGLEFLIYFQGNSAPDKSGLPSDRFSAERTGGSVSTLTIQRTQQEDSAVYLCANHAGVVYEQYFGPGTRLTVT.

This chain joins TRBV2 and TRBJ2-1; 8 bases agree with TRBD2. The CDR3 has 15 amino acids. Germline V lookup: CDR1 SNHLY, CDR2 FYNNEI. The trim removed 6 bases at V and 3 bases at J, leaving 7 bases unmatched. The CDR3: CASRDTSGSYNEQFF. The CDR3 DNA reads as TGTGCCAGCAGGGATACTAGCGGTAGCTACAATGAGCAGTTCTTC.

The chain joins TRBV14 to TRBJ2-5; perhaps TRBD2 as D (5 bases). The length of the CDR3 is 15 residues. Germline V gene data show CDR1 as SGHDN and CDR2 as FVKESK. V lost 1 base and J 5 bases, leaving 14 bases between the germline ends. CDR3 in DNA: TGTGCCAGCAGCCAAGCCCGGGGATCTGGCGAGACCCAGTACTTC. Translation: CASSQARGSGETQYF.

This chain links TRBV29-1 with TRBJ1-1; 7 bases match TRBD1. This CDR3 is 13 amino acids long. Germline V gene lookup returns CDR1 SQVTM and CDR2 ANQGSEA. Trimming removed 7 bases from V and 3 bases from J; junction bases left unmatched: 8. CDR3 DNA: TGCAGCGCCCCTAATACAGGGGACACTGAAGCTTTCTTT. Translated: CSAPNTGDTEAFF. The full variable domain, completed using reference TRBV29-1 and TRBJ1-1, is SAVISQKPSRDICQRGTSLTIQCQVDSQVTMMFWYRQQPGQSLTLIATANQGSEATYESGFVIDKFPISRPNLTFSTLTVSNMSPEDSSIYLCSAPNTGDTEAFFGQGTRLTVV.

J is TRBJ2-2 and V is TRBV11-2; TRBD1 matches at 7 bases. V was clipped by 5 bases and J by 4 bases; unmatched bases: 7. Germline V gene sequence: CDR1 SGHAT, CDR2 FQNNGV. This CDR3 is built from 15 residues. This CDR3 reads CASSPARGPTGELFF. The CDR3 nucleotides are TGTGCCAGCAGCCCCGCGAGGGGGCCCACCGGGGAGCTGTTTTTT.

CDR3 protein: CASSLAGGRQDTQYF. The CDR3 coding sequence is TGCGCCAGCAGCTTAGCGGGGGGCCGGCAAGATACGCAGTATTTT. This chain joins TRBV5-1 and TRBJ2-3; 9 positions match TRBD2. From germline, CDR1 is SGHRS and CDR2 YFSETQ. The CDR3 is 15 amino acids. The V and J ends lost 2 bases and 5 bases, in that order; junction bases with no gene match: 6.

V usage is TRBV4-3 and J usage is TRBJ2-7, with D possibly matching TRBD2 (7 bases). The CDR3 contains 14 residues. The ends were cut back, 0 bases at V and 8 bases at J, with 14 bases in the middle. Germline V gene data show CDR1 as LGHNA and CDR2 as YSLEER. The chain's CDR3 is CASSQDGGGAKQYF. In nucleotides, the CDR3 is TGCGCCAGCAGCCAAGATGGGGGGGGCGCAAAGCAGTACTTC.

Notes on this clone: Being one base from a much bigger clone, this may be a read error. V is TRBV6-1 and J is TRBJ2-3; D is uncertain. Germline V CDR1 and CDR2: MNHNS, SASEGT. Trimming removed 5 bases from V and 2 bases from J, with 2 bases in between. The CDR3 has 11 amino acids. In DNA, the CDR3 is TGTGCCAGCAGTAACACAGATACGCAGTATTTT. This codes for CASSNTDTQYF.

The V and J genes are TRBV9 and TRBJ2-6, with D possibly being TRBD1 (6 bases). CDR1 is SGDLS, CDR2 YYNGEE, per germline. The CDR3 covers 16 residues. Trimming left V 9 bases short and J 0 bases short, with 16 bases between. In DNA, the CDR3 is TGTGCCACAACAGGAACGACAGGCTCTGGGGCCAACGTCCTGACTTTC. Protein sequence: CATTGTTGSGANVLTF.

CDR3 in amino acids: CASSLGGREETQYF. CDR3 nucleotide sequence: TGCGCCAGCAGCTTAGGCGGGAGGGAAGAGACCCAGTACTTC. The V and J genes are TRBV5-1 and TRBJ2-5, with 9 bases lining up with TRBD2. The germline CDR1 and CDR2 sequences are SGHRS and YFSETQ. CDR3 length equals 14 residues. V lost 2 bases and J lost 3; bases outside the gene matches: 2. The complete variable domain, with remaining parts taken from reference TRBV5-1 and TRBJ2-5, reads KAGVTQTPRYLIKTRGQQVTLSCSPISGHRSVSWYQQTPGQGLQFLFEYFSETQRNKGNFPGRFSGRQFSNSRSEMNVSTLELGDSALYLCASSLGGREETQYFGPGTRLLVL.

The chain has TRBV25-1 and TRBJ2-1, with 10 positions matching TRBD1. J was trimmed by 13 bases and V by 3 bases; bases with no gene match: 18. Germline loops: CDR1 MGHDK, CDR2 SYGVNS. CDR3 length: 17 residues. CDR3 nucleotides: TGTGCCAGCAGTGATCCCCGGAGGGGACAGGGGATAGATTATCAGTTCTTC. Translation: CASSDPRRGQGIDYQFF. The variable domain in full, completed from reference TRBV25-1 and TRBJ2-1, reads EADIYQTPRYLVIGTGKKITLECSQTMGHDKMYWYQQDPGMELHLIHYSYGVNSTEKGDLSSESTVSRIRTEHFPLTLESARPSHTSQYLCASSDPRRGQGIDYQFFGPGTRLTVL.